This T cell receptor (beta chain) emerged from a study of OX40 agonist ivuxolimab in advanced cancers. The study's findings and limits: Some patients who did not respond also had low normalized T-cell clonal expansion.

Germline V gives CDR1 LGHNT, CDR2 FRNRAP. The CDR3 extends over 17 amino acids. V lost 8 bases and J 3 bases, leaving 22 bases between the germline ends. The repertoire was sequenced with immunoSEQ multiplex PCR; TCRdb's copy has only in-frame clones and lacks some. The sample has about 79,000 clones; around 93% are singletons. About this clone itself: Its antigen is not identified.

The chain recombines TRBV12-5 with TRBJ2-2; D possibly corresponds to TRBD1 (6 bases). Sequencing was performed on CD4+ or CD8+ T cells sorted from blood, taken in a trial of the OX40 agonist ivuxolimab. The clonotype was recovered from an adult with an advanced solid tumor such as melanoma, head and neck, liver or kidney cancer. In nucleotides, the CDR3 is TGTGCTAGTTCCCTACAACAGGGCCCTGGGGACACCGGGGAGCTGTTTTTT. This encodes CASSLQQGPGDTGELFF.